The 9 T cell receptor beta chains given below trace back to one sample, sequenced in a study of beta chain features in type 1 diabetes. Sequenced material consisted of expressed TCRB transcripts (all of the isolated RNA was reverse transcribed). Only in-frame clones appear in the TCRdb table, and some are missing; sequencing was by immunoSEQ multiplex PCR. This table holds about 620,000 clones, about a sixth found once. The sample comprised naive CD4+ T cells from blood. The receptors stem from a man aged 18-30 years in good health.

The rearrangement uses TRBV18 and TRBJ2-7; 10 bases align to TRBD1. The CDR3 totals 15 residues. Germline values: CDR1 KGHSH, CDR2 LQKENI. Trimming cost V 3 bases and J 6 bases; bases outside gene matches: 8. For the CDR3, the DNA is TGTGCCAGCTCACCTACTCGGGACAGGGGAGGCGAGCAGTACTTC. It encodes CASSPTRDRGGEQYF.

This clone was seen only a few times. The V call is TRBV28, the J call TRBJ1-2, with D hard to call. V was cut by 6 bases and J by 0 bases, with 8 bases left in between. Germline V gene lookup returns CDR1 MDHEN and CDR2 SYDVKM. The CDR3 is 13 residues long. CDR3 in DNA: TGTGCCAGCAGGGGGAGGTCTAACTATGGCTACACCTTC. This sequence encodes CASRGRSNYGYTF.

The V and J genes are TRBV27 and TRBJ2-3; D is unclear. Germline CDR1 reads MNHEY; CDR2 reads SMNVEV (reference sequence). The CDR3 runs 12 residues. The V and J ends lost 5 bases and 2 bases respectively, with 5 bases between them. The CDR3: CASSPYTDTQYF. The CDR3, as DNA: TGTGCCAGCAGTCCTTACACAGATACGCAGTATTTT.

The chain carries TRBV19 and TRBJ1-1; D may be TRBD1 (5 bases). Germline CDR1 is LNHDA and CDR2 is SQIVND (reference sequence). The CDR3 length is 17 residues. The ends were cut back, 1 base at V and 0 bases at J, with 15 bases in the middle. The CDR3 sequence is CASSIGRDEVMNTEAFF. DNA of the CDR3: TGTGCCAGTAGTATAGGTCGGGACGAGGTGATGAACACTGAAGCTTTCTTT.

The rearrangement links TRBV7-8 to TRBJ1-3; maybe TRBD1 (6 bases). Germline values: CDR1 SGHVS, CDR2 FQNEAQ. Trimming removed 4 bases at V and 7 bases at J, with 20 bases between. This CDR3 spans 16 amino acids. The CDR3 DNA follows: TGTGCCAGCAGCTCGAGCCGGACAGCTGGAAAGAACACCATATATTTT. Translation: CASSSSRTAGKNTIYF.

A few counts support this clone. The chain carries TRBV18 and TRBJ2-7, with 9 bases identical to TRBD1. Per germline, CDR1 KGHSH and CDR2 LQKENI. CDR3 size: 15 residues. Losses at the gene ends were 5 bases for V and 3 bases for J; bases not matched to a gene: 8. The CDR3 DNA is TGTGCCAGCTCAATCCCCGGGACAGGGATCTACGAGCAGTACTTC. Its translation is CASSIPGTGIYEQYF.

The table lists this clone with a few counts. The chain carries TRBV29-1 and TRBJ2-3; no clear D gene. Per the germline V gene, CDR1 is SQVTM and CDR2 is ANQGSEA. The V gene lost 7 bases and the J gene lost 7 bases, with 24 bases spanning the gap. This CDR3 contains 15 residues. The CDR3 is CSGDIGPTPRNTQYF. CDR3 in DNA: TGCAGCGGAGATATCGGGCCAACCCCGCGAAATACGCAGTATTTT.

This clone occurred a few times. This chain links TRBV6-5 with TRBJ2-2; the D call may be TRBD1 or TRBD2 (5 bases each). Germline loops: CDR1 MNHEY, CDR2 SVGAGI. CDR3 length equals 15 residues. Trimming cost V 5 bases and J 2 bases, with 12 bases left between them. This chain's CDR3 is CASSILGRNTGELFF. CDR3 nucleotide sequence: TGTGCCAGCAGTATCCTGGGACGAAACACCGGGGAGCTGTTTTTT.

The chain joins TRBV30 to TRBJ1-5; TRBD1 is a possible D gene (5 bases). The V end was cut by 2 bases, the J end by 6 bases, with 20 bases between. The CDR3 runs 16 residues. Looked up from germline, CDR1 is GTSNPN and CDR2 is SVGIG (reference sequence). The CDR3 DNA follows: TGTGCCTGGAGTCGAGAAGGGGCCTGGCGGGGTCAGCCCCAGCATTTT. It yields the protein CAWSREGAWRGQPQHF.